A single sample is the source of the 8 T cell receptor beta chains below, sequenced in a study of molecular identifiers for immune sequencing clone quantification. TCRdb used MiXCR to reprocess the PCR reads, holding one entry per CDR3 protein. The sample holds about 65,000 distinct CDR3 sequences, about a sixth seen once. The sequencing input was naive CD8+ T cells from blood, with Jurkat cell RNA spiked in. Subset here: FACS-sorted CD8+CD4-CCR7+CD45RA+ naive T cells. Receptors were obtained from a human donor in good health. Some libraries in this study had Jurkat cell RNA spiked in.

Many counts were recorded for this clonotype. The chain uses TRBV6-2 or TRBV6-3 and TRBJ2-3; possible D gene TRBD2, 5 bases. The length of the CDR3 is 13 residues. V lost 6 bases to trimming and J lost 1 base, with 8 bases between them. Looked up from germline, CDR1 is MNHEY and CDR2 is SVGEGT. The CDR3 DNA reads TGTGCCAGCAGCCACGGGGGCACAGATACGCAGTATTTT. Its protein product is CASSHGGTDTQYF.

This clonotype was picked up a small number of times. The V and J genes are TRBV9 and TRBJ2-7; TRBD2 aligns across 9 bases. V was clipped by 0 bases and J by 6 bases; unmatched bases: 7. The CDR3 sequence is 15 residues long. Germline V gene data show CDR1 as SGDLS and CDR2 as YYNGEE. CDR3 nucleotide sequence: TGTGCCAGCAGCGTAGGTGCGGGAGGGCATGTCGAGCAGTACTTC. Its translation: CASSVGAGGHVEQYF.

The chain has TRBV27 and TRBJ2-7; D gene uncertain. V dropped 8 bases and J dropped 1 base, with 15 bases sitting between them. Germline assignment: CDR1 MNHEY and CDR2 SMNVEV (reference sequence). The CDR3 is 14 amino acids. This CDR3 reads CASRDILGSYEQYF. Here the CDR3 DNA reads TGTGCCAGCCGCGACATACTGGGGTCCTACGAGCAGTACTTC.

This clonotype was found many times. The chain joins TRBV19 to TRBJ2-1, with 10 positions matching TRBD2. CDR3 size: 16 residues. Unmatched junction bases numbered 3, after V lost 4 bases and J lost 0 bases. CDR1 and CDR2 from the germline V gene are LNHDA and SQIVND (reference sequence). The CDR3 sequence: CASSRLAGSSYNEQFF. As DNA, the CDR3 is TGTGCCAGTAGTAGACTAGCGGGTAGCTCCTACAATGAGCAGTTCTTC.

This clonotype was found a few times. The chain uses TRBV11-3 and TRBJ1-1; the D is unclear. V was cut by 11 bases and J by 0 bases, with 19 bases left in between. Germline CDR1 reads SGHNT; CDR2 reads YENEEA. This CDR3 contains 15 residues. This chain's CDR3 is CARPHQKIMNTEAFF. DNA for the CDR3: TGTGCCCGTCCACACCAGAAGATCATGAACACTGAAGCTTTCTTT.

This clonotype was seen ten or more times. The chain carries TRBV10-3 and TRBJ2-7; a possible D gene is TRBD1 (6 bases). Trimming stripped 11 bases from V and 1 base from J, with 21 bases between. CDR1 and CDR2 (germline): ENHRY, SYGVKD. The CDR3 covers 15 residues. The chain's CDR3 is CAASQVDRPSYEQYF. CDR3 DNA: TGTGCCGCCTCTCAGGTTGACAGGCCATCCTACGAGCAGTACTTC.

Of note for this clonotype: A read error may account for a junction end that differs from germline. The CDR3 DNA reads TGTGCCAGCGGTTACAGTGACACTGAAGCTTTCTTT. Protein: CASGYSDTEAFF. V gene TRBV6-6 combines with J gene TRBJ1-1; D is undetermined. The CDR3 extends over 12 amino acids. The germline V gene encodes CDR1 MNHNY and CDR2 SVGAGI (reference sequence).

In its sample, this clonotype was seen once. An end of the junction differs from the germline gene, which may be a read error. The chain has TRBV7-2 and TRBJ2-3; either TRBD1 or TRBD2 may fit D (5 bases each). Germline CDR1 is SGHTA and CDR2 is FQGNSA. The CDR3 covers 19 residues. The DNA of the CDR3 is TGTGCCGGCAGCCGCCGCCTCGGAGCGGCAGGGCCCGGGAAAGATACGCAGTATTTT. As protein: CAGSRRLGAAGPGKDTQYF. Full variable domain (rest looked up from reference TRBV7-2 and TRBJ2-3): GAGVSQSPSNKVTEKGKDVELRCDPISGHTALYWYRQSLGQGLEFLIYFQGNSAPDKSGLPSDRFSAERTGGSVSTLTIQRTQQEDSAVYLCAGSRRLGAAGPGKDTQYFGPGTRLTVL.